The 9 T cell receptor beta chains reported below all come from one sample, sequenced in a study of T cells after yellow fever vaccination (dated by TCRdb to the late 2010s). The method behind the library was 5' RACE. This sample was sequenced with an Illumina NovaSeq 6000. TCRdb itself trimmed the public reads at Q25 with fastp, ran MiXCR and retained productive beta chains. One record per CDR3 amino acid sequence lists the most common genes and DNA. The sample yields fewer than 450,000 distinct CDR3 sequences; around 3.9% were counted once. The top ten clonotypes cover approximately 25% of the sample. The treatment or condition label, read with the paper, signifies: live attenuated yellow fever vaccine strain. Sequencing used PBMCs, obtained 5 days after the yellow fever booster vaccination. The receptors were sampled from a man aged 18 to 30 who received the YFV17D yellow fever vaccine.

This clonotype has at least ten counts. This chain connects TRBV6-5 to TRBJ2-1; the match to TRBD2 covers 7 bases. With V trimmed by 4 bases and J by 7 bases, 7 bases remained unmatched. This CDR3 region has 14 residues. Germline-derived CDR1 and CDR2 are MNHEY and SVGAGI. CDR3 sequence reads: CASSFNRGENEQFF. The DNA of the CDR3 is TGTGCCAGCAGTTTTAACCGGGGGGAGAATGAGCAGTTCTTC.

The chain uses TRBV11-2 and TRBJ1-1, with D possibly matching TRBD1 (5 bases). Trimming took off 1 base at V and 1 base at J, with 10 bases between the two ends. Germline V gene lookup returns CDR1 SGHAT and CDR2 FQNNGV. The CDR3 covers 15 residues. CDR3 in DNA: TGTGCCAGCAGCTTAGTTCGGGGACGGAACACTGAAGCTTTCTTT. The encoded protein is CASSLVRGRNTEAFF.

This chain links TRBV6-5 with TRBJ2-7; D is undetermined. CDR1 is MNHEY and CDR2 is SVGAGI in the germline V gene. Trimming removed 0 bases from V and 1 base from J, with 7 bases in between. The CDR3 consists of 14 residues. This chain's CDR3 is CASSYSDKSYEQYF. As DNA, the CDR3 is TGTGCCAGCAGTTACTCTGACAAGTCCTACGAGCAGTACTTC.

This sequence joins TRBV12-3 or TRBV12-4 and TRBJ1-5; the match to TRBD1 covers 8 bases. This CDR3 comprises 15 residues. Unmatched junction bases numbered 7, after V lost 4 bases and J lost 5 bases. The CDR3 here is CASSSTGTGDQPQHF. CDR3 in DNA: TGTGCCAGCAGTTCCACAGGGACAGGAGATCAGCCCCAGCATTTT.

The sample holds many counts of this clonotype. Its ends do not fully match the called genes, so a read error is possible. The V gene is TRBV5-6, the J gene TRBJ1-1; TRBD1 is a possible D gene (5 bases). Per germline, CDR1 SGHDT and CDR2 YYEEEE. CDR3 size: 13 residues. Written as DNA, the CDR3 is TGTTCCAGCCCTGGGACGGGGAACACTGAAGCTTTCTTT. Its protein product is CSSPGTGNTEAFF.

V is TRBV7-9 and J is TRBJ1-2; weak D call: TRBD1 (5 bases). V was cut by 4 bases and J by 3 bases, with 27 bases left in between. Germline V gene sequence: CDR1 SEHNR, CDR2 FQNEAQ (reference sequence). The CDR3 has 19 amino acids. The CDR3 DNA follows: TGTGCCAGCAGCTCGCCCCTCATTTCCTCAGGGTTCCGAGACTATGGCTACACCTTC. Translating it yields CASSSPLISSGFRDYGYTF.

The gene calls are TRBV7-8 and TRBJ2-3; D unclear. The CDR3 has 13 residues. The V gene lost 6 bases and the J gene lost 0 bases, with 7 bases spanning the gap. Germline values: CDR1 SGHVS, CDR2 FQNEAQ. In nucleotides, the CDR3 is TGTGCCAGCAGACCAGACAGCACAGATACGCAGTATTTT. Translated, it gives CASRPDSTDTQYF.

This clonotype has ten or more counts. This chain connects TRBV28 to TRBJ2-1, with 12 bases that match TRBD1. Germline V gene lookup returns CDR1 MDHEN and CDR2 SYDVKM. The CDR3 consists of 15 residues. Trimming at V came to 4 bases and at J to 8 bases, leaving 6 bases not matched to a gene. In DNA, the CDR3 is TGTGCCAGCAGTTCAGGGACAGGGGGCTGGGATGAGCAGTTCTTC. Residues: CASSSGTGGWDEQFF. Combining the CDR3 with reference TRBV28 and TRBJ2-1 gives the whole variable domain DVKVTQSSRYLVKRTGEKVFLECVQDMDHENMFWYRQDPGLGLRLIYFSYDVKMKEKGDIPEGYSVSREKKERFSLILESASTNQTSMYLCASSSGTGGWDEQFFGPGTRLTVL.

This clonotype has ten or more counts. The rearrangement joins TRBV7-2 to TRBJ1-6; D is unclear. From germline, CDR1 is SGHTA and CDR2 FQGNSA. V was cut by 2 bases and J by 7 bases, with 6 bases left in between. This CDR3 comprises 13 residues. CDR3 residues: CASSLNGNSPLHF. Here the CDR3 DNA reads TGTGCCAGCAGCTTAAACGGGAATTCACCCCTCCACTTT.